Each of the 3 T cell receptor beta chains below was sequenced from the same sample in a study of T cell repertoires in cytomegalovirus infection (dated by TCRdb to about 2019). The sample was run on an Illumina HiSeq 1500. TCRdb itself trimmed the public reads at Q25 with fastp, ran MiXCR and retained productive beta chains. All rows with the same CDR3 protein become a single entry with the most common DNA and genes. The sample table contains 650,000 to 850,000 distinct CDR3 sequences; only one count was recorded for just under 30% of them. The top ten clones comprise around 13% of the sample. No antigen has been assigned to these receptors. Read against the paper, the sample's treatment or condition label means: in vitro stimulation with specific CMV peptide epitopes to enrich CMV-specific T cells. The material sequenced was cultured CD8+ T cells from PBMCs, taken from culture after CMV antigen stimulation. The receptors here all came from a human donor in good health (CMV status not recorded). Some clones in this sample may be carry-over from other donors' samples.

In its sample, this clonotype was seen a few times. The rearrangement uses TRBV5-1 and TRBJ2-1, with 10 bases lining up with TRBD2. In germline, CDR1 is SGHRS, CDR2 YFSETQ. J gave up 3 bases and V 2 bases, and 14 bases lay outside the gene matches. This CDR3 has 19 amino acids. In DNA form, the CDR3 reads TGCGCCAGCAGCTTCCCGAACCTTAGCGGGGGGACGAACTACAATGAGCAGTTCTTC. Protein: CASSFPNLSGGTNYNEQFF. Full variable domain (remainder filled in from reference TRBV5-1 and TRBJ2-1): KAGVTQTPRYLIKTRGQQVTLSCSPISGHRSVSWYQQTPGQGLQFLFEYFSETQRNKGNFPGRFSGRQFSNSRSEMNVSTLELGDSALYLCASSFPNLSGGTNYNEQFFGPGTRLTVL.

A remark on this clonotype: At one end the junction does not follow the germline gene, possibly because of a read error. The chain employs TRBV7-6 and TRBJ2-5, with 9 nucleotides matching TRBD1. The V gene's germline CDR1 is SGHVS and CDR2 FNYEAQ. This CDR3 has 15 amino acids. The CDR3 spells CASSEDRGSQETQYF. CDR3 DNA sequence: TGTGCTAGCAGCGAGGACAGGGGATCCCAAGAGACCCAGTACTTC.

This chain joins TRBV2 and TRBJ1-4, with a possible D match to TRBD1 (6 bases). There are 15 residues in the CDR3. The V gene's germline CDR1 is SNHLY and CDR2 FYNNEI. Trimming took off 3 bases at V and 5 bases at J, with 13 bases between the two ends. This CDR3 is CASSDRGQGNEKLFF. The CDR3 DNA reads as TGTGCCAGCAGTGATCGGGGCCAGGGGAATGAAAAACTGTTTTTT.